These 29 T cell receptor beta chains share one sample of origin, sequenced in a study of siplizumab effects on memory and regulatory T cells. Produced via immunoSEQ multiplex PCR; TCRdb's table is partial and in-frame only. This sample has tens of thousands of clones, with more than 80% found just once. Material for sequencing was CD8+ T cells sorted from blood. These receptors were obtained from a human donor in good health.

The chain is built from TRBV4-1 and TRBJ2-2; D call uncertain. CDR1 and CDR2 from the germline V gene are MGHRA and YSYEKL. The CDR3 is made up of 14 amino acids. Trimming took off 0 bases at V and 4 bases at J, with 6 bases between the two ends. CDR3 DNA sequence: TGCGCCAGCAGCCAAGAGCCGGCCACCGGGGAGCTGTTTTTT. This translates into CASSQEPATGELFF.

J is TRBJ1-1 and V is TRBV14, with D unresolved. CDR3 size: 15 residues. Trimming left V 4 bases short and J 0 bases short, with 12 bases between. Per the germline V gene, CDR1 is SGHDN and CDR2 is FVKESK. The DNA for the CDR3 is TGTGCCAGCAGCCGGCCGGGCGAGATGAACACTGAAGCTTTCTTT. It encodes CASSRPGEMNTEAFF.

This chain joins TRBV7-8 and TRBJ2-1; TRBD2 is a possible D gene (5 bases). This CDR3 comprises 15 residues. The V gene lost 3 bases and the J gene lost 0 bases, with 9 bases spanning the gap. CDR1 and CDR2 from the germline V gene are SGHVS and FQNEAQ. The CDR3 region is CASSFTAVSYNEQFF. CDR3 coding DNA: TGTGCCAGCAGCTTTACAGCGGTCTCCTACAATGAGCAGTTCTTC.

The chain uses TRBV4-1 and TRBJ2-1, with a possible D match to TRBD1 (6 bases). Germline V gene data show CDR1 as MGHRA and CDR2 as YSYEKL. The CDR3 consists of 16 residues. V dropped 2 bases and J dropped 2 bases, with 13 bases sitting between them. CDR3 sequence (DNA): TGCGCCAGCAGCCAAAAACAGGGAGTCCCCTACAATGAGCAGTTCTTC. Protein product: CASSQKQGVPYNEQFF.

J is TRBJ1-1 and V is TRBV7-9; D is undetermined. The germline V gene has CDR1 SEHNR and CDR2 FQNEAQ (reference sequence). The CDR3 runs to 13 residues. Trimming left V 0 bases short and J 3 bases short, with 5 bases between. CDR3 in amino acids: CASSLALDTEAFF. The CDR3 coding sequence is TGTGCCAGCAGCTTAGCTCTGGACACTGAAGCTTTCTTT. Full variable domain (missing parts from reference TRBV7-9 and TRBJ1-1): DTGVSQNPRHKITKRGQNVTFRCDPISEHNRLYWYRQTLGQGPEFLTYFQNEAQLEKSRLLSDRFSAERPKGSFSTLEIQRTEQGDSAMYLCASSLALDTEAFFGQGTRLTVV.

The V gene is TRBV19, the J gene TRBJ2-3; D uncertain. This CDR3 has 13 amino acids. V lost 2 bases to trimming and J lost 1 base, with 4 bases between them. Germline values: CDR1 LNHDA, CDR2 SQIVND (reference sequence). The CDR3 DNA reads TGTGCCAGTAGTATACTAGGCACAGATACGCAGTATTTT. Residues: CASSILGTDTQYF.

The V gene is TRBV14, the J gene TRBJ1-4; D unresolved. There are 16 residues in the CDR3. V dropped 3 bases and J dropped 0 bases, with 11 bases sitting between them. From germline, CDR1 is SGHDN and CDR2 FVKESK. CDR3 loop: CASSQSSTTTNEKLFF. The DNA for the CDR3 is TGTGCCAGCAGCCAGAGCTCCACCACAACTAATGAAAAACTGTTTTTT.

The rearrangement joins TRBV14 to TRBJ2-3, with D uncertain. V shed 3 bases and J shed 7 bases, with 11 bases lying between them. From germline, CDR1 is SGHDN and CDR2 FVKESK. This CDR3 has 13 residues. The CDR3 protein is CASSQDKLYTQYF. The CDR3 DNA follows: TGTGCCAGCAGCCAGGATAAATTGTATACGCAGTATTTT.

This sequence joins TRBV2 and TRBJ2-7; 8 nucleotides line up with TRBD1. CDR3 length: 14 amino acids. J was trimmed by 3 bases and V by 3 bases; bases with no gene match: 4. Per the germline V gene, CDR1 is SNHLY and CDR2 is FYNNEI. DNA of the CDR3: TGTGCCAGCAGTGATGCGGGACAGGACTACGAGCAGTACTTC. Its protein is CASSDAGQDYEQYF.

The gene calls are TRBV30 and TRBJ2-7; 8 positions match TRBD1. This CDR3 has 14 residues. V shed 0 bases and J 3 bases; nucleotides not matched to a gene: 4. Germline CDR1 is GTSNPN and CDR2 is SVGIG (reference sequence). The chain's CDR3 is CAWSVGTGDYEQYF. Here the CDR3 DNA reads TGTGCCTGGAGTGTAGGGACAGGCGACTACGAGCAGTACTTC.

Here the CDR3 reads CASSETAGGYTGELFF. The CDR3 coding sequence is TGTGCCAGCAGTGAAACAGCGGGAGGGTACACCGGGGAGCTGTTTTTT. V gene TRBV6-4 combines with J gene TRBJ2-2, with 10 positions matching TRBD2. Germline V gene sequence: CDR1 MRHNA, CDR2 SNTAGT. V trimming: 3 bases; J trimming: 3 bases; junction bases outside the gene matches: 4. There are 16 residues in the CDR3.

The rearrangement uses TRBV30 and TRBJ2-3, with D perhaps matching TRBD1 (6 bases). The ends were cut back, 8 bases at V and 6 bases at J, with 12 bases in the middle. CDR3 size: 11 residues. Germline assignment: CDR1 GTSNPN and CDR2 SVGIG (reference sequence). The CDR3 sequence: CAQGPGDTQYF. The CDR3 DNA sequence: TGTGCCCAGGGGCCCGGGGATACGCAGTATTTT.

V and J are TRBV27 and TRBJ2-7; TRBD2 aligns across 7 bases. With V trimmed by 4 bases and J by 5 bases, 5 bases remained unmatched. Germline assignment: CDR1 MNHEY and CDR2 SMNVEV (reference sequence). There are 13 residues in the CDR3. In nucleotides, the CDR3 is TGTGCCAGCAGTTGGGGGGGGTCCCACGAGCAGTACTTC. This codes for CASSWGGSHEQYF.

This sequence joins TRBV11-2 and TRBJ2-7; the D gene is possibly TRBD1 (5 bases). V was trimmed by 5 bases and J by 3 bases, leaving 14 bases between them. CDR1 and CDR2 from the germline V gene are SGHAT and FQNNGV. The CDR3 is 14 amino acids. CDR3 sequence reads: CASSATAGNYEQYF. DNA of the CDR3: TGTGCCAGCAGCGCGACGGCAGGGAACTACGAGCAGTACTTC.

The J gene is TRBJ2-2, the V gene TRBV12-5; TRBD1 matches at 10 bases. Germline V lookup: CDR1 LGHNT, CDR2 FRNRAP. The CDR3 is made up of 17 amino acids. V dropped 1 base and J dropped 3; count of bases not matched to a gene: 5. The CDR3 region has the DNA TGTGCTAGTGGTTTGGCAGGACAGGGGGTCGACACCGGGGAGCTGTTTTTT. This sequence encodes CASGLAGQGVDTGELFF.

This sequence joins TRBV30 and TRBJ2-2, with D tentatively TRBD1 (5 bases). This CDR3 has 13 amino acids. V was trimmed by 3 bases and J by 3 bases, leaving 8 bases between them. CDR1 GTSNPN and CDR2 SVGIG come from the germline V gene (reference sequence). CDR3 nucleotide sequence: TGTGCCTGGAGGGACATGGACACCGGGGAGCTGTTTTTT. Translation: CAWRDMDTGELFF.

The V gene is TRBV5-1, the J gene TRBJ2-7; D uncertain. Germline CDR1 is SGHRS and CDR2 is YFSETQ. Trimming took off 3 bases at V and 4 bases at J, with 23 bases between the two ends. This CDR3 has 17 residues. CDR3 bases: TGCGCCAGCAGCTACATAAACAGAGGAGTGGAAGATTACGAGCAGTACTTC. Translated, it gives CASSYINRGVEDYEQYF.

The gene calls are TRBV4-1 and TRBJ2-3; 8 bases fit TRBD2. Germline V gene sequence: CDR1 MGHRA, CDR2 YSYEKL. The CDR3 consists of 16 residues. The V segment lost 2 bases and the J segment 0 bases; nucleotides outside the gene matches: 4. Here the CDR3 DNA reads TGCGCCAGCAGCCAACGGGAGGGGCCAAGCACAGATACGCAGTATTTT. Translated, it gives CASSQREGPSTDTQYF.

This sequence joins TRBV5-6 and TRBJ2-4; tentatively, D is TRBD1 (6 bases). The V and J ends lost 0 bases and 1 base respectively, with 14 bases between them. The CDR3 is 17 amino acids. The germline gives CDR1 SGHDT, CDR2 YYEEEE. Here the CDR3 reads CASSLAVGAMAKNIQYF. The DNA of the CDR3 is TGTGCCAGCAGCTTGGCGGTGGGGGCCATGGCCAAAAACATTCAGTACTTC.

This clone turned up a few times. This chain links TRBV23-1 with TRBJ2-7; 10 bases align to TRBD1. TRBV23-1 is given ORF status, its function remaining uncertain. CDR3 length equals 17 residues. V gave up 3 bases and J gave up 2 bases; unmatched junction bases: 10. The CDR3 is CASSQFHQGQGTYEQYF. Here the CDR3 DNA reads TGCGCCAGCAGTCAGTTTCATCAGGGACAGGGGACCTACGAGCAGTACTTC.

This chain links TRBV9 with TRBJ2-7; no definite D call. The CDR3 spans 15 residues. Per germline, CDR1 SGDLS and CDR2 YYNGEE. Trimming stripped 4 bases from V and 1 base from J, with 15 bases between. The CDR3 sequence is CASSFGPEGSYEQYF. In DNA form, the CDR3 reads TGTGCCAGCAGCTTCGGCCCCGAAGGATCCTACGAGCAGTACTTC. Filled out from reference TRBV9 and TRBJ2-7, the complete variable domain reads DSGVTQTPKHLITATGQRVTLRCSPRSGDLSVYWYQQSLDQGLQFLIQYYNGEERAKGNILERFSAQQFPDLHSELNLSSLELGDSALYFCASSFGPEGSYEQYFGPGTRLTVT.

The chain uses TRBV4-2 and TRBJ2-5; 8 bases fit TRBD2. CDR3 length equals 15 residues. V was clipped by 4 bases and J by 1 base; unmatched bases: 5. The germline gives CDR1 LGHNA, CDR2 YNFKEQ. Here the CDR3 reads CASSPIAGPQETQYF. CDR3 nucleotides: TGTGCCAGCAGCCCCATAGCGGGGCCCCAAGAGACCCAGTACTTC.

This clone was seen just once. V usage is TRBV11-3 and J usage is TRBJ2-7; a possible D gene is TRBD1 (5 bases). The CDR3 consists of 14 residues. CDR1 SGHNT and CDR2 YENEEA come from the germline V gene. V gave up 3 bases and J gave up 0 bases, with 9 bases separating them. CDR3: CASSFDRGSYEQYF. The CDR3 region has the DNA TGTGCCAGCAGCTTCGACAGAGGCTCCTACGAGCAGTACTTC.

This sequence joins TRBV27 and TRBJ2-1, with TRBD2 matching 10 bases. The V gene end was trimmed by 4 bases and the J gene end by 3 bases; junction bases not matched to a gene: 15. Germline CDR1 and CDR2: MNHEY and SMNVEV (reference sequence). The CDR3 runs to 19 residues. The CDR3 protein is CASSWGFASGGPFYNEQFF. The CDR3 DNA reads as TGTGCCAGCAGTTGGGGGTTCGCTAGCGGGGGCCCCTTCTACAATGAGCAGTTCTTC.

Here the CDR3 DNA reads TGTGCCACCCTAGCAGCGGGATCCGTCCGGGGAGAGACCCAGTACTTC. This gives the protein CATLAAGSVRGETQYF. This chain uses TRBV7-9 with TRBJ2-5, with TRBD2 matching over 7 bases. The trim removed 10 bases at V and 4 bases at J, leaving 18 bases unmatched. Germline CDR1 and CDR2: SEHNR and FQNEAQ (reference sequence). The CDR3 runs to 16 residues. The full variable domain, completed using reference TRBV7-9 and TRBJ2-5, is DTGVSQNPRHKITKRGQNVTFRCDPISEHNRLYWYRQTLGQGPEFLTYFQNEAQLEKSRLLSDRFSAERPKGSFSTLEIQRTEQGDSAMYLCATLAAGSVRGETQYFGPGTRLLVL.

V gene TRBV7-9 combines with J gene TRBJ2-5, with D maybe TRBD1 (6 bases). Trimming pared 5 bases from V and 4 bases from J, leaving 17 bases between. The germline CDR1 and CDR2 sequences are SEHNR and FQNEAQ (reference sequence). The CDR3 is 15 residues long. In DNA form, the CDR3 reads TGTGCCAGCAGCGACTCCCGTGTGGGGGCAGAGACCCAGTACTTC. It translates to CASSDSRVGAETQYF. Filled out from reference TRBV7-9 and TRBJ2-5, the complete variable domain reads DTGVSQNPRHKITKRGQNVTFRCDPISEHNRLYWYRQTLGQGPEFLTYFQNEAQLEKSRLLSDRFSAERPKGSFSTLEIQRTEQGDSAMYLCASSDSRVGAETQYFGPGTRLLVL.

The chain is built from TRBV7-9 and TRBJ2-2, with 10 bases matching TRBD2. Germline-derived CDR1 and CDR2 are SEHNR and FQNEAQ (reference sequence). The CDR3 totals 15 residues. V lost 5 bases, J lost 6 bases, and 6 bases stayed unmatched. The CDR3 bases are TGTGCCAGCAGCCAAAGCGGGGGGGCCCCCGGGGAGCTGTTTTTT. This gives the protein CASSQSGGAPGELFF.

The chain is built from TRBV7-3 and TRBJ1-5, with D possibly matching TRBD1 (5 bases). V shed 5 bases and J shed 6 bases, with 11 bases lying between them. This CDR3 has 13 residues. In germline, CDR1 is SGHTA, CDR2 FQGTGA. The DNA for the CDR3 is TGTGCCAGCAGCATGGGGGGAGGTCAGCCCCAGCATTTT. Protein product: CASSMGGGQPQHF. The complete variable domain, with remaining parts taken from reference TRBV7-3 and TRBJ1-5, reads GAGVSQTPSNKVTEKGKYVELRCDPISGHTALYWYRQSLGQGPEFLIYFQGTGAADDSGLPNDRFFAVRPEGSVSTLKIQRTERGDSAVYLCASSMGGGQPQHFGDGTRLSIL.

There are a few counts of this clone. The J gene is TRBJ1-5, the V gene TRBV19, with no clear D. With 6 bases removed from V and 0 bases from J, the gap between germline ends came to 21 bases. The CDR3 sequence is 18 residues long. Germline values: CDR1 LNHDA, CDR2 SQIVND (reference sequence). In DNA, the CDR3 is TGTGCCAGTAGCCCCGGTGGAGGGTGGCCTTATAGCAATCAGCCCCAGCATTTT. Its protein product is CASSPGGGWPYSNQPQHF.